A single count supports the clone carrying this T cell receptor beta chain. Its antigen is not identified. A multiplex PCR was run with 60 Vbeta primers and 13 Jbeta primers. Authors' processing steps: Roughly 11 million of the roughly 80 million unique TCR beta chains counted in a later analysis were shared. Profiled with immunoSEQ multiplex PCR; TCRdb holds only in-frame clones, not every one. V and J calls and clone size are given by that table; D and trimming were obtained from the DNA. This sample has about 160,000 clones, with about three quarters found just once. This entry is derived from a study of cytomegalovirus exposure and HLA in healthy donors. Study summary: Earlier findings included approximately 120 million unique TCR beta sequences obtained from approximately 170 million T cells. Study-wide results and limits: Later analysis suggested most CMV-associated TCR beta chains were HLA-restricted.

The receptor's source is a woman in her thirties or forties in good health and CMV-seropositive. The sequenced sample consisted of PBMCs.

CDR3 sequence reads: CASSSGSGGRPQHF. The DNA of the CDR3 is TGTGCCAGCAGTTCCGGATCAGGGGGAAGGCCCCAGCATTTT. This chain links TRBV6-1 with TRBJ1-5, with TRBD1 matching over 7 bases. Germline trimming cut 5 bases from V and 9 bases from J; bases unmatched to any gene: 10. There are 14 residues in the CDR3. Germline CDR1 MNHNS, CDR2 SASEGT.